The T cell receptor (beta chain) under discussion was sequenced for a study of blood T cell repertoires in COVID-19. This clone was seen more than once but under ten times. The data were produced by immunoSEQ multiplex PCR, yet TCRdb's version contains in-frame clones alone and is incomplete. In the table there are about 140,000 clones, approximately 85% of which are singletons. The CDR3 covers 16 residues. Germline-derived CDR1 and CDR2 are MRHNA and SNTAGT. The V gene lost 0 bases and the J gene lost 4 bases, with 15 bases spanning the gap. Sequencing used peripheral blood. The source of this sequence is a man aged 50-60 years with acute or convalescent COVID-19. The rearrangement uses TRBV6-4 and TRBJ2-5; D not resolved. CDR3: CASSDSCIPRGETQYF. CDR3 in DNA: TGTGCCAGCAGTGACTCGTGTATTCCCCGCGGAGAGACCCAGTACTTC.